This TCR beta chain was found in a study of T cells in Graves' hyperthyroidism and ophthalmopathy. Study outcomes and limitations: Ophthalmopathy, which appeared later, was predicted by the model a median around 6.9 months before onset.

Diagnosis relied on clinical symptoms, serum thyroxine and TRAb, thyroid ultrasound and orbital computed tomography. Points on this clonotype: Its antigen is not known.

Amplified regions were TCR beta CDR3 sequences from RNA transcripts. During a first-round RT-PCR of the TCR CDR3, the HTBI primer set was used. Each CDR3 protein is one row after TCRdb ran MiXCR on the multiplex PCR reads. The sample holds roughly 700,000 distinct CDR3 sequences, 30% to 40% seen once. The V gene lost 0 bases and the J gene lost 6 bases, with 15 bases spanning the gap. Per the germline V gene, CDR1 is SGHAT and CDR2 is FQNNGV. The CDR3 consists of 16 residues. What was sequenced was blood. V gene TRBV11-2 combines with J gene TRBJ2-1; unclear D gene. This receptor was identified in a middle-aged woman with Graves' hyperthyroidism. The CDR3 loop reads CASSLEWTPSPNEQFF. The CDR3 coding sequence is TGTGCCAGCAGCTTAGAATGGACCCCCTCCCCCAATGAGCAGTTCTTC.